The present T cell receptor (beta chain) was sequenced within a study of PD-L1 blockade in urothelial cancer. The time point was: pretreatment peripheral blood. Enrolled patients showed locally advanced or metastatic urothelial carcinoma. Some clones are missing from TCRdb's copy, which holds only in-frame ones; the method was immunoSEQ multiplex PCR. The sample holds approximately 100,000 clones, more than 70% seen once. This CDR3 spans 15 amino acids. Deletions cut 0 bases from V and 5 bases from J, with 13 bases between. Per the germline V gene, CDR1 is SGHRS and CDR2 is YFSETQ. This clone was seen only once.

V gene TRBV5-1 combines with J gene TRBJ2-3, with a possible D match to TRBD1 (5 bases). The clonotype comes from an elderly woman with urothelial cancer. The input for sequencing was PBMCs, taken around atezolizumab (anti-PD-L1) treatment. The DNA of the CDR3 is TGCGCCAGCAGCTTGGGGGCAAGGGGTGTAGATACGCAGTATTTT. Its translation: CASSLGARGVDTQYF.